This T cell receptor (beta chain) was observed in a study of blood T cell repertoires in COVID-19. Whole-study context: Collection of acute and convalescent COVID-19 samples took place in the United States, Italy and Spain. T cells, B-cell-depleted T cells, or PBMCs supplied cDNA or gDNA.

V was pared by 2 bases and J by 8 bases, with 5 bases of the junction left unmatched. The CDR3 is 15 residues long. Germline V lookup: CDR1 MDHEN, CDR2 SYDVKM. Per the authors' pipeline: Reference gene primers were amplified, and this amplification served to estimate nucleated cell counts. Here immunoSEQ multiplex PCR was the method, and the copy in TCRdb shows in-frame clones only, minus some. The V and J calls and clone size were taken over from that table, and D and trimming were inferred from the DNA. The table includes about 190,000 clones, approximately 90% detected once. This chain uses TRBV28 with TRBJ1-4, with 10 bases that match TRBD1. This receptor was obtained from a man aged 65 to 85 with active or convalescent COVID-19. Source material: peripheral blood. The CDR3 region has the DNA TGTGCCAGCAGTTTACCGGGACAGGGGCGGGAAAAACTGTTTTTT. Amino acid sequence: CASSLPGQGREKLFF.